These T cell receptor beta chains were read from a single sample in a study of cytomegalovirus exposure and HLA in healthy donors. Generated by immunoSEQ multiplex PCR, the TCRdb table keeps only in-frame clones and is missing some. This repertoire includes about 60,000 clones. The specimen sequenced was PBMCs. The receptors here all came from a young woman in good health and CMV-seronegative. The CDR3 runs from the conserved cysteine through the conserved F or W. Fields, in order: V gene, D gene, J gene, CDR3 DNA, CDR3 protein. D genes are given only for firm matches.

TRBV19,NA,TRBJ1-4,TGTGCCAGTAGTATATTGCAGGGCTCCAAACTGTTTTTT,CASSILQGSKLFF
TRBV5-1,NA,TRBJ1-1,TGCGCCAGCAGCTTAGGACAGACTGACACTGAAGCTTTCTTT,CASSLGQTDTEAFF
TRBV14,NA,TRBJ2-1,TGTGCCAGCAGTCGTCTAGCCTACAATGAGCAGTTCTTC,CASSRLAYNEQFF
TRBV5-6,TRBD1,TRBJ2-7,TGTGCCAGCAGCTCTCCAACAGGGGCCTACGAGCAGTACTTC,CASSSPTGAYEQYF
TRBV5-1,NA,TRBJ1-5,TGCGCCAGCAGCTTGTATCCCACAGCCTATAGCAATCAGCCCCAGCATTTT,CASSLYPTAYSNQPQHF
TRBV5-1,TRBD1,TRBJ1-1,TGCGCCAGCAGCTTGTATGCTGGGACAGGGGTTGAAGCTTTCTTT,CASSLYAGTGVEAFF
TRBV28,NA,TRBJ2-3,TGTGCCAGCAGTTTCGGACTATTCCTCCCCGGGGATACGCAGTATTTT,CASSFGLFLPGDTQYF
TRBV28,TRBD1,TRBJ1-4,TGTGCCAGCAGTCCCTGGACAGGGGGTAGGGAAAAACTGTTTTTT,CASSPWTGGREKLFF
TRBV4-1,TRBD2,TRBJ2-3,TGCGCCAGCAGCCAAGGGGGACTAGTGACCTTTATTAGCACAGATACGCAGTATTTT,CASSQGGLVTFISTDTQYF
TRBV6-5,NA,TRBJ2-7,TGTGCCAGCAGGCGGACTTTTGCTTACGAGCAGTACTTC,CASRRTFAYEQYF
TRBV7-6,NA,TRBJ2-1,TGTGCCAGCTCTGCGAACTCCTACAATGAGCAGTTCTTC,CASSANSYNEQFF
TRBV7-2,NA,TRBJ2-5,TGTGCCAGCAGCTTAGCTGGACAACAAGAGACCCAGTACTTC,CASSLAGQQETQYF
TRBV28,NA,TRBJ2-7,TGTGCCAGCAGTCTAACTGGACACCTCTACGAGCAGTACTTC,CASSLTGHLYEQYF
TRBV5-8,NA,TRBJ2-2,TGTGCCAGCAGCCGCCACCGGGGTCCCCTAAACACCGGGGAGCTGTTTTTT,CASSRHRGPLNTGELFF
TRBV5-1,TRBD1,TRBJ2-7,TGCGCCAGCAGCTCAAGACAGGGGGCGGGCTACGAGCAGTACTTC,CASSSRQGAGYEQYF
TRBV7-9,TRBD2,TRBJ2-7,TGTGCCAGCAGCTTATGGACCGGGGGGTCATCCTACGAGCAGTACTTC,CASSLWTGGSSYEQYF
TRBV9,NA,TRBJ1-1,TGTGCCAGCAGCACAGGGAAGGGGCCCACTGAAGCTTTCTTT,CASSTGKGPTEAFF
TRBV19,NA,TRBJ2-2,TGTGCCAGTAGTATACAGGGGAACACCGGGGAGCTGTTTTTT,CASSIQGNTGELFF
TRBV5-1,TRBD1,TRBJ1-1,TGCGCCAGCAGCTTCACTAACAGGGGGGACACTGAAGCTTTCTTT,CASSFTNRGDTEAFF
TRBV4-2,NA,TRBJ1-5,TGTGCCAGCAGTAGGGCAACAGGAGATCAGCCCCAGCATTTT,CASSRATGDQPQHF
TRBV14,TRBD1,TRBJ2-6,TGTGCCAGCAGCCAAGTGACAGGGGCTGGGGCCAACGTCCTGACTTTC,CASSQVTGAGANVLTF
TRBV28,TRBD1,TRBJ1-4,TGTGCCAGCAGTTTAAGGGGGCTGGTAGCTAATGAAAAACTGTTTTTT,CASSLRGLVANEKLFF
TRBV18,NA,TRBJ1-6,TGTGCCAGCTCACCACGGGCAGACAATTCACCCCTACACTTT,CASSPRADNSPLHF
TRBV2,TRBD2,TRBJ2-2,TGTGCCAGCAATTTCATGGGACTAGCGGGAGATACCGGGGAGCTGTTTTTT,CASNFMGLAGDTGELFF
TRBV9,NA,TRBJ2-2,TGTGCCAGCAGCGTAGCCCTCACCGGGGGTACCGGGGAGCTGTTTTTT,CASSVALTGGTGELFF
TRBV5-4,NA,TRBJ2-1,TGTGCCAGCAGCTACGTCCGGGATCTTAACAATGAGCAGTTCTTC,CASSYVRDLNNEQFF
TRBV6-5,TRBD1,TRBJ1-1,TGTGCCACCAGTTACCAGGGACAGGGAAACACTGAAGCTTTCTTT,CATSYQGQGNTEAFF
TRBV19,TRBD1,TRBJ1-6,TGTGCCAGTAGCACCGGGACAGGGGGATTTAATTCACCCCTCCACTTT,CASSTGTGGFNSPLHF
TRBV27,NA,TRBJ1-2,TGTGCCAGCAGTTTTGGGGGCAGGAGGCTCTATGGCTACACCTTC,CASSFGGRRLYGYTF
TRBV18,TRBD2,TRBJ2-7,TGTGCCAGCTCACCACGACTAGCTGTGGGCGAGCAGTACTTC,CASSPRLAVGEQYF
TRBV4-1,NA,TRBJ2-7,TGCGCCAGCAGCCTTAGAGCGGCCTACGAGCAGTACTTC,CASSLRAAYEQYF
TRBV30,NA,TRBJ1-1,TGTGCCTGGATTCTACTCAACACTGAAGCTTTCTTT,CAWILLNTEAFF
TRBV15,NA,TRBJ1-1,TGTGCCACCAGCAGAGATATAAGGGAGGGGGACACTGAAGCTTTCTTT,CATSRDIREGDTEAFF
TRBV5-4,TRBD2,TRBJ2-5,TGTGCCAGCAGCCCAGCGGGAGAGTCGGGTGAGACCCAGTACTTC,CASSPAGESGETQYF
TRBV5-1,NA,TRBJ1-2,TGCGCCAGCAGCTCGAATAGGGGGAACTACACCTTC,CASSSNRGNYTF
TRBV2,TRBD1,TRBJ1-2,TGTGCCAGCAGCCGACCGGGACAGCTAGACTATGGCTACACCTTC,CASSRPGQLDYGYTF